A single sample is the source of the 6 T cell receptor beta chains below, sequenced in a study of blood T cell repertoires in COVID-19. Using immunoSEQ multiplex PCR, the repertoire was profiled, and TCRdb retains in-frame clones only, with some absent. The repertoire includes about 160,000 clones, just under 80% of them detected once, and about 15% sits in the top ten. Material for sequencing was peripheral blood. The receptors here all came from a woman of 80 years or more with acute or convalescent COVID-19.

CDR3 DNA sequence: TGTGCCAGCAGCCTGGATCTAGCGGGGGGTTACGAGCAGTACTTC. Amino acid sequence: CASSLDLAGGYEQYF. This chain connects TRBV7-9 to TRBJ2-7; 11 bases match TRBD2. V lost 5 bases and J lost 4; bases outside the gene matches: 7. Germline-derived CDR1 and CDR2 are SEHNR and FQNEAQ (reference sequence). The CDR3 covers 15 residues. Full variable domain (outside the CDR3, taken from reference TRBV7-9 and TRBJ2-7): DTGVSQNPRHKITKRGQNVTFRCDPISEHNRLYWYRQTLGQGPEFLTYFQNEAQLEKSRLLSDRFSAERPKGSFSTLEIQRTEQGDSAMYLCASSLDLAGGYEQYFGPGTRLTVT.

The chain couples TRBV2 to TRBJ1-1, with D perhaps TRBD1 (6 bases). Trimming left V 5 bases short and J 0 bases short, with 10 bases between. Germline CDR1 SNHLY, CDR2 FYNNEI. The CDR3 sequence is 14 residues long. The CDR3 spells CASSRTVMNTEAFF. The DNA for the CDR3 is TGTGCCAGCAGTCGGACAGTTATGAACACTGAAGCTTTCTTT.

V gene TRBV18 combines with J gene TRBJ1-2; no reliable D call. V gave up 2 bases and J gave up 2 bases, with 6 bases separating them. The CDR3 consists of 13 residues. Germline V gives CDR1 KGHSH, CDR2 LQKENI. CDR3 DNA: TGTGCCAGCTCACCAGGGGAGAACTATGGCTACACCTTC. It codes for CASSPGENYGYTF.

The genes are TRBV29-1 and TRBJ2-7; TRBD2 is a possible D gene (6 bases). The germline V gene encodes CDR1 SQVTM and CDR2 ANQGSEA. The CDR3 runs 13 residues. V was cut by 1 base and J by 5 bases, with 12 bases left in between. The CDR3 sequence is CSVEGGALNEQYF. CDR3 DNA: TGCAGCGTTGAAGGCGGGGCTTTAAACGAGCAGTACTTC.

The J gene is TRBJ2-3, the V gene TRBV24-1, with 8 bases fitting TRBD2. The J segment lost 1 base and the V segment lost 2 bases, leaving 4 bases of the junction unmatched. The CDR3 spans 16 residues. Germline V CDR1 and CDR2: KGHDR, SFDVKD. CDR3 DNA: TGTGCCACCAGTGATTCCACGGGAGGGCGCACAGATACGCAGTATTTT. It specifies CATSDSTGGRTDTQYF.

This clone was observed a few times. The chain couples TRBV5-1 to TRBJ2-7; 10 positions match TRBD2. The CDR3 extends over 15 amino acids. J gave up 6 bases and V 4 bases, and 10 bases lay outside the gene matches. Germline V gene lookup returns CDR1 SGHRS and CDR2 YFSETQ. Here the CDR3 DNA reads TGCGCCAGCAGCCCGTTAGCGGGGGGTCCCCTCGAGCAGTACTTC. It codes for CASSPLAGGPLEQYF.